The 29 T cell receptor beta chains given below trace back to one sample, sequenced in a study of T cell changes during pregnancy in multiple sclerosis. Sequenced by immunoSEQ multiplex PCR; TCRdb stores in-frame clones only, minus some. The sample yields 90,000 to 120,000 clones, less than 95% seen once. The sample here was peripheral blood, taken in the third trimester of pregnancy. These receptors were taken from a female donor in good health, enrolled as a control in a pregnancy study.

CDR3 sequence: CSVRPGWGDNEKLFF. CDR3 DNA: TGCAGCGTAAGGCCGGGTTGGGGAGATAATGAAAAACTGTTTTTT. V is TRBV29-1 and J is TRBJ1-4, with unresolved D. From germline, CDR1 is SQVTM and CDR2 ANQGSEA. The CDR3 runs 15 residues. V dropped 6 bases and J dropped 4 bases, with 18 bases sitting between them.

This sequence joins TRBV2 and TRBJ2-7; 7 bases are shared with TRBD1. Per the germline V gene, CDR1 is SNHLY and CDR2 is FYNNEI. V gave up 8 bases and J gave up 3 bases; unmatched junction bases: 10. CDR3 length equals 14 residues. CDR3 DNA sequence: TGTGCCAGCGAGGGGGCAGAAAACCTCTACGAGCAGTACTTC. This encodes CASEGAENLYEQYF.

This chain uses TRBV4-2 with TRBJ1-4, with D unclear. With 0 bases removed from V and 8 bases from J, the gap between germline ends came to 7 bases. The CDR3 has 13 amino acids. Germline loops: CDR1 LGHNA, CDR2 YNFKEQ. This chain's CDR3 is CASSQDRGEKLFF. In nucleotides, the CDR3 is TGTGCCAGCAGCCAAGACCGGGGAGAAAAACTGTTTTTT.

V gene TRBV2 combines with J gene TRBJ2-5; TRBD2 aligns across 8 bases. The germline V gene has CDR1 SNHLY and CDR2 FYNNEI. The V gene end was trimmed by 11 bases and the J gene end by 5 bases; junction bases not matched to a gene: 7. CDR3 length: 12 residues. The CDR3 nucleotides are TGTGCCGGGGGGACTAGAAGGGAGACCCAGTACTTC. Translation gives CAGGTRRETQYF.

The chain has TRBV30 and TRBJ1-6; TRBD1 agrees at 9 bases. The junction had 10 bases not matched to a gene; V was cut back by 6 bases and J by 10 bases. This CDR3 has 14 residues. Germline V CDR1 and CDR2: GTSNPN, SVGIG (reference sequence). The CDR3 nucleotides are TGTGCCTGTTCTCCGGGACAGGGCGGGTCACCCCTCCACTTT. Amino acids: CACSPGQGGSPLHF.

The V and J genes are TRBV7-2 and TRBJ1-6; possible D gene TRBD1, 6 bases. V was trimmed by 0 bases and J by 0 bases, leaving 15 bases between them. This CDR3 spans 19 amino acids. Germline CDR1 SGHTA, CDR2 FQGNSA. The CDR3 DNA reads TGTGCCAGCAGCTTAGCGAACCAGGGGCGAAGCTCCTATAATTCACCCCTCCACTTT. It codes for CASSLANQGRSSYNSPLHF.

The chain recombines TRBV27 with TRBJ1-1; D possibly corresponds to TRBD1 (5 bases). V was pared by 4 bases and J by 5 bases, with 14 bases between. This CDR3 contains 14 residues. Germline loops: CDR1 MNHEY, CDR2 SMNVEV (reference sequence). This CDR3 reads CASSYLQKGTEAFF. CDR3 in DNA: TGTGCCAGCAGTTACCTACAGAAGGGGACTGAAGCTTTCTTT.

The rearrangement uses TRBV5-1 and TRBJ1-1; D is undetermined. Trimming cost V 0 bases and J 1 base, with 7 bases left between them. The CDR3 covers 14 residues. Germline CDR1 is SGHRS and CDR2 is YFSETQ. The CDR3 nucleotides are TGCGCCAGCAGCTTGGTCACAGCGAACACTGAAGCTTTCTTT. It translates to CASSLVTANTEAFF. The whole variable domain, remainder taken from reference TRBV5-1 and TRBJ1-1, is KAGVTQTPRYLIKTRGQQVTLSCSPISGHRSVSWYQQTPGQGLQFLFEYFSETQRNKGNFPGRFSGRQFSNSRSEMNVSTLELGDSALYLCASSLVTANTEAFFGQGTRLTVV.

The rearrangement uses TRBV7-9 and TRBJ2-7, with a possible D match to TRBD2 (6 bases). The CDR3 runs to 11 residues. Trimming took off 11 bases at V and 8 bases at J, with 16 bases between the two ends. The germline V gene has CDR1 SEHNR and CDR2 FQNEAQ (reference sequence). The DNA of the CDR3 is TGTGCCTGCCAGCGGGTAGGACAGCAGTACTTC. Protein product: CACQRVGQQYF.

The chain links TRBV5-4 to TRBJ1-1; tentatively, D is TRBD1 (6 bases). CDR1 and CDR2 (germline): SGHNT, YYREEE (reference sequence). This CDR3 is built from 14 residues. V gave up 2 bases and J gave up 4 bases, with 12 bases separating them. CDR3 loop: CASSFSGGSTEAFF. The CDR3 DNA is TGTGCCAGCAGCTTCTCGGGGGGCTCCACTGAAGCTTTCTTT.

The chain is built from TRBV11-2 and TRBJ2-3, with 15 nucleotides matching TRBD2. The CDR3 covers 18 residues. J was trimmed by 2 bases and V by 5 bases; bases with no gene match: 8. CDR1 SGHAT and CDR2 FQNNGV come from the germline V gene. Here the CDR3 DNA reads TGTGCCAGCAGCCTAACGGGACTAGCGGGGGGTTTCACAGATACGCAGTATTTT. As protein: CASSLTGLAGGFTDTQYF. The variable domain in full, completed from reference TRBV11-2 and TRBJ2-3, reads EAGVAQSPRYKIIEKRQSVAFWCNPISGHATLYWYQQILGQGPKLLIQFQNNGVVDDSQLPKDRFSAERLKGVDSTLKIQPAKLEDSAVYLCASSLTGLAGGFTDTQYFGPGTRLTVL.

The V and J genes are TRBV19 and TRBJ1-1; 8 positions agree with TRBD1. CDR3 length: 15 residues. The ends lost 3 bases at V and 1 base at J; junction bases unmatched: 4. Germline V CDR1 and CDR2: LNHDA, SQIVND (reference sequence). The DNA for the CDR3 is TGTGCCAGTAGTATTCCAGGGGGCGAGAACACTGAAGCTTTCTTT. Translating gives CASSIPGGENTEAFF.

V and J are TRBV6-6 and TRBJ2-5; 7 nucleotides agree with TRBD2. Trimming cost V 7 bases and J 1 base; bases outside gene matches: 6. The CDR3 runs 14 residues. Germline V gives CDR1 MNHNY, CDR2 SVGAGI (reference sequence). CDR3 amino acids: CASTVAGLQETQYF. The DNA of the CDR3 is TGTGCCAGCACCGTAGCGGGTCTCCAAGAGACCCAGTACTTC.

J is TRBJ1-2 and V is TRBV29-1; 7 bases match TRBD1. Germline V gene lookup returns CDR1 SQVTM and CDR2 ANQGSEA. CDR3 length: 15 residues. The trim removed 2 bases at V and 8 bases at J, leaving 14 bases unmatched. The CDR3 here is CSVESRAGGRLGYTF. The CDR3, as DNA: TGCAGCGTTGAAAGCCGGGCAGGGGGAAGGTTGGGCTACACCTTC. Using reference TRBV29-1 and TRBJ1-2 for the parts outside the CDR3, the full variable domain is SAVISQKPSRDICQRGTSLTIQCQVDSQVTMMFWYRQQPGQSLTLIATANQGSEATYESGFVIDKFPISRPNLTFSTLTVSNMSPEDSSIYLCSVESRAGGRLGYTFGSGTRLTVV.

The CDR3 region is CASSEASNSLNEKLFF. The CDR3 bases are TGTGCCAGCAGTGAAGCTTCAAACAGCTTAAATGAAAAACTGTTTTTT. The V and J genes are TRBV2 and TRBJ1-4; no definite D call. V was cut by 0 bases and J by 5 bases, with 13 bases left in between. The CDR3 is made up of 16 amino acids. CDR1 SNHLY and CDR2 FYNNEI come from the germline V gene. The full variable domain, completed using reference TRBV2 and TRBJ1-4, is EPEVTQTPSHQVTQMGQEVILRCVPISNHLYFYWYRQILGQKVEFLVSFYNNEISEKSEIFDDQFSVERPDGSNFTLKIRSTKLEDSAMYFCASSEASNSLNEKLFFGSGTQLSVL.

This chain connects TRBV7-2 to TRBJ1-2, with a tentative D call TRBD1 (5 bases). Trimming stripped 0 bases from V and 5 bases from J, with 13 bases between. Germline V gives CDR1 SGHTA, CDR2 FQGNSA. The CDR3 spans 15 residues. CDR3 amino acids: CASSLASGGGYGYTF. In nucleotides, the CDR3 is TGTGCCAGCAGCTTAGCGTCGGGGGGAGGGTATGGCTACACCTTC.

The genes are TRBV7-9 and TRBJ1-4, with 12 bases lining up with TRBD1. Germline CDR1 and CDR2: SEHNR and FQNEAQ (reference sequence). Losses at the gene ends were 5 bases for V and 7 bases for J; bases not matched to a gene: 5. The CDR3 runs to 15 residues. The CDR3 region has the DNA TGTGCCAGCAGCCAAGGGACAGGGGGCTCTGAAAAACTGTTTTTT. This gives the protein CASSQGTGGSEKLFF.

The J gene is TRBJ2-1, the V gene TRBV9, with 14 nucleotides matching TRBD2. CDR1 and CDR2 (germline): SGDLS, YYNGEE. J was trimmed by 7 bases and V by 1 base; bases with no gene match: 4. The CDR3 covers 16 residues. CDR3 amino acids: CASSVRGTSGGNEQFF. The CDR3 DNA follows: TGTGCCAGCAGCGTACGAGGGACTAGCGGGGGAAATGAGCAGTTCTTC.

The V call is TRBV7-3, the J call TRBJ2-2; D call uncertain. The CDR3 sequence is 15 residues long. V was shortened by 5 bases and J by 6 bases, with 16 bases between the two germline ends. Germline V gene lookup returns CDR1 SGHTA and CDR2 FQGTGA. CDR3 loop: CASSPRLPGPGELFF. CDR3 bases: TGTGCCAGCAGCCCTCGACTGCCCGGCCCCGGGGAGCTGTTTTTT.

CDR3 protein: CASSISQAGGLQPQHF. The CDR3 DNA sequence: TGTGCCAGTAGTATATCCCAAGCGGGGGGCTTACAGCCCCAGCATTTT. V usage is TRBV19 and J usage is TRBJ1-5; D is perhaps TRBD1 (6 bases). This CDR3 is 16 amino acids long. V lost 2 bases to trimming and J lost 7 bases, with 18 bases between them. Germline CDR1 reads LNHDA; CDR2 reads SQIVND (reference sequence).

This chain links TRBV6-5 with TRBJ1-2; D is perhaps TRBD1 (5 bases). The CDR3 is made up of 14 amino acids. V gave up 6 bases and J gave up 8 bases, with 19 bases separating them. Germline CDR1 is MNHEY and CDR2 is SVGAGI. CDR3 nucleotides: TGTGCCAGCAGCACGCCCGGGGGAATTCGGGGCTACACCTTC. Encoded protein: CASSTPGGIRGYTF.

This sequence joins TRBV5-6 and TRBJ2-7, with 7 bases lining up with TRBD1. Unmatched junction bases numbered 10, after V lost 1 base and J lost 0 bases. Germline CDR1 is SGHDT and CDR2 is YYEEEE. This CDR3 has 17 amino acids. The CDR3 spells CASSLSDRGRSSYEQYF. CDR3 in DNA: TGTGCCAGCAGCTTGAGTGATAGGGGGCGTAGCTCCTACGAGCAGTACTTC.

The V and J genes are TRBV9 and TRBJ1-5; no firm D call. The CDR3 runs 13 residues. CDR1 and CDR2 (germline): SGDLS, YYNGEE. The germline V and J ends were trimmed by 0 bases and 4 bases, with 5 bases remaining between them. CDR3 sequence reads: CASSVDENQPQHF. The CDR3, as DNA: TGTGCCAGCAGCGTAGATGAGAATCAGCCCCAGCATTTT.

This clone occurred once. The J gene is TRBJ1-5, the V gene TRBV6-5; D gene unclear. CDR1 is MNHEY, CDR2 SVGAGI, per germline. Trimming removed 5 bases from V and 4 bases from J, with 12 bases in between. This CDR3 region has 14 residues. CDR3 protein: CASSLGRKNQPQHF. The DNA for the CDR3 is TGTGCCAGCAGTCTGGGCAGGAAAAATCAGCCCCAGCATTTT.

The chain employs TRBV7-2 and TRBJ2-7; 10 bases are a match to TRBD2. V shed 5 bases, J shed 0 bases, and the junction held 13 bases outside the gene matches. The CDR3 has 18 residues. Per germline, CDR1 SGHTA and CDR2 FQGNSA. The CDR3 sequence: CASSHRASGGRGSYEQYF. The CDR3 nucleotides are TGTGCCAGCAGCCACCGGGCTAGCGGGGGACGGGGCTCCTACGAGCAGTACTTC.

This clone has only a few counts. The chain is built from TRBV7-2 and TRBJ2-2; no clear D. Germline assignment: CDR1 SGHTA and CDR2 FQGNSA. This CDR3 is built from 12 residues. Trimming stripped 5 bases from V and 7 bases from J, with 8 bases between. CDR3: CASSMSLGELFF. CDR3 nucleotides: TGTGCCAGCAGCATGAGCCTCGGGGAGCTGTTTTTT.

This chain joins TRBV7-9 and TRBJ1-2; the D gene is possibly TRBD1 (6 bases). Trimming took off 5 bases at V and 8 bases at J, with 18 bases between the two ends. CDR1 and CDR2 from the germline V gene are SEHNR and FQNEAQ (reference sequence). The CDR3 loop spans 14 amino acids. The CDR3 nucleotides read TGTGCCAGCAGCCAAGGGGGGGCTTGGGAAGGCTACACCTTC. Translating gives CASSQGGAWEGYTF.

This clone was counted between two and nine times. This CDR3 is also generated by other DNA sequences in the sample. The chain uses TRBV6-4 and TRBJ2-3, with D possibly TRBD2 on 7 matching bases. The CDR3 covers 14 residues. In germline, CDR1 is MRHNA, CDR2 SNTAGT. V dropped 2 bases and J dropped 2 bases, with 8 bases sitting between them. This CDR3 reads CASSDGGATDTQYF. The CDR3 DNA sequence: TGTGCCAGCAGTGACGGGGGGGCCACAGATACGCAGTATTTT.

The CDR3 sequence is CASSRDSSGANVLTF. CDR3 nucleotides: TGTGCCAGCAGCCGAGACAGCTCTGGGGCCAACGTCCTGACTTTC. The chain has TRBV5-6 and TRBJ2-6; TRBD1 is a possible D gene (5 bases). CDR1 and CDR2 from the germline V gene are SGHDT and YYEEEE. The V end was cut by 4 bases, the J end by 0 bases, with 8 bases between. CDR3 length: 15 residues.